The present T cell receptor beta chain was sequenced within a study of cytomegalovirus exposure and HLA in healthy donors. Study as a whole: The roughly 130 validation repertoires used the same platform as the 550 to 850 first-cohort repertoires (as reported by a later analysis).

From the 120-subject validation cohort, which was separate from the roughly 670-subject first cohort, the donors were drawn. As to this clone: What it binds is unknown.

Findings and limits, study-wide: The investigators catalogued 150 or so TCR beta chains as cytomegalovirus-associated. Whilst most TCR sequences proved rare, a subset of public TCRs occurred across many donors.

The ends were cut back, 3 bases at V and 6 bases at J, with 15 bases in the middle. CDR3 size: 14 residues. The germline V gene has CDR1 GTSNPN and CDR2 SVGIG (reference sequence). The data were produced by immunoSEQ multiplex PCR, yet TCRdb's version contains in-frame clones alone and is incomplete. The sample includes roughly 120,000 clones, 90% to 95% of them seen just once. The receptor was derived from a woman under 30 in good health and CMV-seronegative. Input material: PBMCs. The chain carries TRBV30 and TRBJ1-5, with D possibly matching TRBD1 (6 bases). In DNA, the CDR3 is TGTGCCTGGAGGGGCCAGGGAGGGGGTCAGCCCCAGCATTTT. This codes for CAWRGQGGGQPQHF.